These T cell receptor beta chains were read from a single sample in a study of cytomegalovirus exposure and HLA in healthy donors. Clones were sequenced by immunoSEQ multiplex PCR, and TCRdb holds only the in-frame ones, with some missing. Recorded for this sample: over 90,000 clones. Sequenced sample: PBMCs. Receptors were obtained from a middle-aged man in good health and CMV-seronegative. The CDR3 runs from the conserved cysteine through the conserved F or W. Each record gives: J gene, D gene, V gene, CDR3 DNA, CDR3 protein. D genes are given only for firm matches.

TRBJ1-4,TRBD1,TRBV18,TGTGCCAGCTCACCACAGGGGGCTTATGAAAAACTGTTTTTT,CASSPQGAYEKLFF
TRBJ1-1,NA,TRBV18,TGTGCCAGCTCACTAGACACCAAGGGGACTGAAGCTTTCTTT,CASSLDTKGTEAFF
TRBJ1-2,TRBD1,TRBV2,TGTGCCAGCATAAGGGACAGGGGAAACTATGGCTACACCTTC,CASIRDRGNYGYTF
TRBJ2-3,TRBD1,TRBV7-6,TGTGCCAGCAGCCCCCGGACAGGGACGAGCACAGATACGCAGTATTTT,CASSPRTGTSTDTQYF
TRBJ1-1,TRBD1,TRBV10-3,TGTGCCATCCAAGGACAGGGGTCGGACACTGAAGCTTTCTTT,CAIQGQGSDTEAFF
TRBJ1-5,TRBD1,TRBV18,TGTGCCAGCTCACCCTCCGGGACAGGGGGCTATCAGCCCCAGCATTTT,CASSPSGTGGYQPQHF
TRBJ1-1,NA,TRBV19,TGTGCCAGTAGCAAAGGGGGACAGAACACTGAAGCTTTCTTT,CASSKGGQNTEAFF
TRBJ2-1,TRBD2,TRBV7-6,TGTGCCAGCAGCTTAAGCGCGGGGGGCCCTAGGGATGAGCAGTTCTTC,CASSLSAGGPRDEQFF
TRBJ1-2,TRBD1,TRBV28,TGTGCCAGCTCTGAGGCAGGGGGCAGACTGGGCTATGGCTACACCTTC,CASSEAGGRLGYGYTF
TRBJ2-1,NA,TRBV7-2,TGTGCCAGCAGCCCCCCTAACCCCCTATACAATGAGCAGTTCTTC,CASSPPNPLYNEQFF
TRBJ1-2,TRBD1,TRBV19,TGTGCCAGTAGGGGGACAGGCCCATCCTATGGCTACACCTTC,CASRGTGPSYGYTF
TRBJ2-3,NA,TRBV28,TGTGCCAGCAGTTCACTGTCCGCTACTTGGGGAGGTACGCAGTATTTT,CASSSLSATWGGTQYF
TRBJ1-3,NA,TRBV29-1,TGCAGCAGAGATAACACCGGGTCTTCTGGTGGGAACACCATATATTTT,CSRDNTGSSGGNTIYF
TRBJ1-6,NA,TRBV2,TGTGCCAGCAGTGCAGGCAGCTCCTATAATTCACCCCTCCACTTT,CASSAGSSYNSPLHF
TRBJ1-3,NA,TRBV7-8,TGTGCCAGCAGCCTCAGCGAAATTGCAGGAAACACCATATATTTT,CASSLSEIAGNTIYF
TRBJ1-4,NA,TRBV2,TGTGCCAGCCACAGGGAAAGGGAAGAAAAACTGTTTTTT,CASHREREEKLFF
TRBJ2-4,NA,TRBV9,TGTGCCAGCAGCGCCACCGAGGGCAATTTAAACATTCAGTACTTC,CASSATEGNLNIQYF
TRBJ2-6,NA,TRBV5-4,TGTGCCAGCAGCTTGGTGGCGGAATCTGGGGCCAACGTCCTGACTTTC,CASSLVAESGANVLTF
TRBJ2-7,TRBD2,TRBV28,TGTGCCAGCAGTGGGGATGGGACTATCCCCCTATACGAGCAGTACTTC,CASSGDGTIPLYEQYF
TRBJ2-7,NA,TRBV14,TGTGCCAGCAGCCAAGAGAGCGTCGGTTACGAGCAGTACTTC,CASSQESVGYEQYF
TRBJ1-5,TRBD1,TRBV6-1,TGTGCCAGCGGGACAGGGAGTGGTGAGCCCCAGCATTTT,CASGTGSGEPQHF
TRBJ2-7,TRBD1,TRBV28,TGTGCCAGCAGTTTAGGTACCGGGACAGGGCGATTAACCTACGAGCAGTACTTC,CASSLGTGTGRLTYEQYF
TRBJ2-5,NA,TRBV10-2,TGCGCCAGCAGTGCCAGGGGCGAGACCCAGTACTTC,CASSARGETQYF
TRBJ2-7,NA,TRBV5-1,TGCGCCAGCAGCTTGGCCGACAGGCCCTTCTCCTACGAGCAGTACTTC,CASSLADRPFSYEQYF